Listed below are T cell receptor beta chains from one sample, sequenced in a study of blood T cell repertoires in COVID-19. Produced via immunoSEQ multiplex PCR; TCRdb's table is partial and in-frame only. The sample has 45,000 or so clones, roughly four fifths seen once. The sample was peripheral blood. The receptors stem from a human donor in a cohort sampled during active COVID-19. Both conserved end residues are part of each CDR3. The D gene is left open where the match is weak. Clone size, where shown, is once, few, many, or a class for clones that have expanded.

v_gene	len	d_gene	j_gene	abundance	CDR3nt	CDR3aa
TRBV4-1	18	TRBD2	TRBJ2-3	-	TGCGCCAGCAGTCACCAACATGGGGGGGGAGTTGGGACAGATACGCAGTATTTT	CASSHQHGGGVGTDTQYF
TRBV18	14	-	TRBJ1-1	few	TGTGCCAGCTCACTAATCTCGGACTGGACTGAAGCTTTCTTT	CASSLISDWTEAFF
TRBV18	16	TRBD1	TRBJ2-5	-	TGTGCCAGCTCACCCGCACAGGGGGCTTCGGTCGGGACCCAGTACTTC	CASSPAQGASVGTQYF
TRBV10-2	13	TRBD2	TRBJ2-2	-	TGCGCCAGCAGGGGGACTAGCACCGGGGAGCTGTTTTTT	CASRGTSTGELFF
TRBV10-3	15	TRBD1	TRBJ2-1	-	TGTGCCATCAGTGCGGGACAGGTGTCCTACAATGAGCAGTTCTTC	CAISAGQVSYNEQFF
TRBV5-1	16	-	TRBJ2-6	-	TGCGCCAGCAGCTTGTTTCTGGGGCAAGGGGCCAACGTCCTGACTTTC	CASSLFLGQGANVLTF
TRBV28	12	-	TRBJ1-5	-	TGTGCCAGCAGTACAACAGGGCTGCCCCAGCATTTT	CASSTTGLPQHF
TRBV5-4	15	TRBD1	TRBJ2-1	-	TGTGCCAGCAGCTCCTGGACAGGGGGTGACTATGAGCAGTTCTTC	CASSSWTGGDYEQFF
TRBV9	14	-	TRBJ1-1	-	TGTGCCAGCAGTTTCCACCGGGATATCACTGAAGCTTTCTTT	CASSFHRDITEAFF
TRBV2	16	-	TRBJ2-6	-	TGTGCCAGCACCCGAATGGGGGGATCTGGGGCCAACGTCCTGACTTTC	CASTRMGGSGANVLTF
TRBV5-6	13	-	TRBJ1-4	-	TGTGCCAGCAGCTTGGGACATAATGAAAAACTGTTTTTT	CASSLGHNEKLFF
TRBV11-2	16	TRBD1	TRBJ1-2	-	TGTGCCAGCAGCTTCCCTAATCGACAGGGGAACTATGGCTACACCTTC	CASSFPNRQGNYGYTF
TRBV2	15	TRBD1	TRBJ2-2	-	TGTGCCAGCAGCGACCGGGACAGCATCCTCGGGGAGCTGTTTTTT	CASSDRDSILGELFF
TRBV19	13	-	TRBJ1-3	-	TGTGCCAGTAGTGTGGGCGTCGGAAACACCATATATTTT	CASSVGVGNTIYF
TRBV11-2	13	-	TRBJ1-5	-	TGTGCCAGCAGCTTAGGCGTGGGCCAGCCCCAGCATTTT	CASSLGVGQPQHF
TRBV10-3	14	TRBD2	TRBJ2-5	-	TGTGCCACCCTCGGGGGGGCTCGTGGGGAGACCCAGTACTTC	CATLGGARGETQYF
TRBV5-6	14	-	TRBJ1-4	-	TGTGCCAGCAGCCAGACAGGAACCGATGAAAAACTGTTTTTT	CASSQTGTDEKLFF
TRBV6-5	15	-	TRBJ1-1	-	TGTGCCAGCATTCTAAGGTTGGAGGGGTACACTGAAGCTTTCTTT	CASILRLEGYTEAFF
TRBV19	15	-	TRBJ2-6	once	TGTGCCAGTAGTATAGGGCGGACTGGGGCCAACGTCCTGACTTTC	CASSIGRTGANVLTF
TRBV15	15	-	TRBJ1-1	-	TGTGCCACCAGCAGAGATGCCGGGGGGGGCACTGAAGCTTTCTTT	CATSRDAGGGTEAFF
TRBV19	16	TRBD2	TRBJ2-1	many	TGTGCCAGTAGGCCTAGCGGGGGGGATATTGACAATGAGCAGTTCTTC	CASRPSGGDIDNEQFF
TRBV7-9	13	TRBD1	TRBJ1-2	-	TGTGCCAGCAGCCGGTGGGACAGTTCGGGCTACACCTTC	CASSRWDSSGYTF
TRBV7-9	16	-	TRBJ2-3	-	TGTGCCAGCAGCTTATTCCGGGGAAAAAGCACAGATACGCAGTATTTT	CASSLFRGKSTDTQYF
TRBV9	15	-	TRBJ2-1	-	TGTGCCAGCAGCGTAGGGTTAGGGGAAATCAATGAGCAGTTCTTC	CASSVGLGEINEQFF
TRBV4-3	15	TRBD2	TRBJ2-3	-	TGCGCCAGCAGCCAAGAATTGAGGGAGGGGGATACGCAGTATTTT	CASSQELREGDTQYF
TRBV6-5	16	TRBD2	TRBJ2-3	-	TGTGCCAGCAGTTTAAGGACTAGCGGGGGAACAGATACGCAGTATTTT	CASSLRTSGGTDTQYF
TRBV7-2	17	TRBD2	TRBJ2-3	-	TGTGCCAGCAGCTTGATAGGCGGGGGGTCTAGCACAGATACGCAGTATTTT	CASSLIGGGSSTDTQYF
TRBV5-1	15	TRBD1	TRBJ1-2	-	TGCGCCAGCAGCTTGGGTGAAGGGGGCACCTATGGCTACACCTTC	CASSLGEGGTYGYTF
TRBV29-1	16	-	TRBJ1-2	-	TGCAGCGCGCTTCCCGCCGTGGGGGGAGGGGTCTATGGCTACACCTTC	CSALPAVGGGVYGYTF
TRBV19	14	TRBD1	TRBJ2-5	-	TGTGCCAGTAGCCACAGGGGGCTTTGGGAGACCCAGTACTTC	CASSHRGLWETQYF
TRBV9	16	-	TRBJ2-3	-	TGTGCCAGCAGCGGCTCATCTTCCCTGGAGGGTGATACGCAGTATTTT	CASSGSSSLEGDTQYF